One TCR beta chain is described in this entry. The antigen is unknown. This sample stems from a study of cytomegalovirus exposure and HLA in healthy donors. Though nominally healthy at sampling, donors likely had unrecorded immune exposures. Study observations and caveats: Common viral pathogens seemed, in a later analysis, to connect with several of the most significant clusters.

This CDR3 spans 14 amino acids. Looked up from germline, CDR1 is SEHNR and CDR2 is FQNEAQ (reference sequence). V lost 5 bases, J lost 4 bases, and 12 bases lay in between. Primers included in the PCR were 60 Vbeta and 13 Jbeta primers. Clones were sequenced by immunoSEQ multiplex PCR, and TCRdb holds only the in-frame ones, with some missing. Of just over 60,000 clones in the sample, more than 70% were seen once. The chain joins TRBV7-9 to TRBJ1-3; a possible D gene is TRBD1 (5 bases). This receptor was obtained from a man aged 18-30 years in good health and CMV-seronegative. Sequencing used PBMCs. This CDR3 reads CASSHSGPGNTIYF. CDR3 nucleotides: TGTGCCAGCAGCCACTCAGGGCCCGGAAACACCATATATTTT. The complete variable domain, with remaining parts taken from reference TRBV7-9 and TRBJ1-3, reads DTGVSQNPRHKITKRGQNVTFRCDPISEHNRLYWYRQTLGQGPEFLTYFQNEAQLEKSRLLSDRFSAERPKGSFSTLEIQRTEQGDSAMYLCASSHSGPGNTIYFGEGSWLTVV.